The clone carrying this T cell receptor (beta chain) is a singleton in its sample. No antigen is known for it. TCRdb's copy holds only in-frame clones and misses some; the assay was immunoSEQ multiplex PCR. Of about 20,000 clones in the sample, 89% were seen once. This specimen comes from a study of T cells after posttransplantation cyclophosphamide. Study observations and caveats: Later post-transplant blood repertoires were often dominated by donor CD8+ memory clones. TRB clonality was highly associated with recipient CMV seropositivity and reactivation. TRB overlap between skin or GI tissue T cells and blood was limited.

Losses at the gene ends were 5 bases for V and 7 bases for J; bases not matched to a gene: 9. CDR1 and CDR2 (germline): WNHNN, SYGVQD (reference sequence). This CDR3 region has 15 residues. Control samples came 1 year after myeloablative marrow transplants with methotrexate plus calcineurin inhibitor. The chain joins TRBV10-1 to TRBJ2-5, with TRBD1 matching over 11 bases. The clonotype comes from a female patient aged 50-59 years who received an allogeneic stem cell transplant from an unrelated donor, was CMV-positive, and had chronic GVHD only. Some of these T cells may belong to the graft donor. The sequencing used PBMCs, collected after an allogeneic stem cell transplant with a calcineurin inhibitor and methotrexate. This chain's CDR3 is CASSPRDRGSGTQYF. The CDR3 bases are TGCGCCAGCAGTCCCCGGGACAGGGGGTCAGGGACCCAGTACTTC.